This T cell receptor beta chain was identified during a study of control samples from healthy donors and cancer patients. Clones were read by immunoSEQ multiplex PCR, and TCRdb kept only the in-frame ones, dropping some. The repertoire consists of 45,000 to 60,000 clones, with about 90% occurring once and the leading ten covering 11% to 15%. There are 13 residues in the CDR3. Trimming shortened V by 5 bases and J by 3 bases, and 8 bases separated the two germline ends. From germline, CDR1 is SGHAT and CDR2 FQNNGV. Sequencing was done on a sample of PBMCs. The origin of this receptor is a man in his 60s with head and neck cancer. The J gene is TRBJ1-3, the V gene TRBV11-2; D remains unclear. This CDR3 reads CASSTRLGNTIYF. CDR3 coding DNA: TGTGCCAGCAGCACCAGACTTGGAAACACCATATATTTT.